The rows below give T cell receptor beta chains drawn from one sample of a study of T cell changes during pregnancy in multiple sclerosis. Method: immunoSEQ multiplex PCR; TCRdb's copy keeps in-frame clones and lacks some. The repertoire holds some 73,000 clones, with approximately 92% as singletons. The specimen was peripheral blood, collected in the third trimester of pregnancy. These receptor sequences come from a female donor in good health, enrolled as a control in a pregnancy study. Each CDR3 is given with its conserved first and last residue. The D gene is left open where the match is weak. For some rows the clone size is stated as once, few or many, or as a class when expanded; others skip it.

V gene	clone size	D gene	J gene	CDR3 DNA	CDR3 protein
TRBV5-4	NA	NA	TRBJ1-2	TGTGCCAGCAGCTCCTATGGCCAGGATCCTAACTATGGCTACACCTTC	CASSSYGQDPNYGYTF
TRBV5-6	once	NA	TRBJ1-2	TGTGCCAGCAGCTTGGGGCGGATCTATGGCTACACCTTC	CASSLGRIYGYTF
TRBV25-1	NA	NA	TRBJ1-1	TGTGCCAGCAGTGAAGGGTGGAGGGGAGACACTGAAGCTTTCTTT	CASSEGWRGDTEAFF
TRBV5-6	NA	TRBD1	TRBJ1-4	TGTGCCAGCAGCACTTTACAGGGGGCCGATGAAAAACTGTTTTTT	CASSTLQGADEKLFF
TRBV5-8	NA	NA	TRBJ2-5	TGTGCCAGCAGCTCCCCCCGGGTCCAAGAGACCCAGTACTTC	CASSSPRVQETQYF
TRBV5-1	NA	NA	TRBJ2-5	TGCGCCAGCAGCTTTCCAGGCGAGGAGACCCAGTACTTC	CASSFPGEETQYF
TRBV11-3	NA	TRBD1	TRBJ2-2	TGTGCCAGCAGCTTACGGGACAGGGTATCCACCGGGGAGCTGTTTTTT	CASSLRDRVSTGELFF
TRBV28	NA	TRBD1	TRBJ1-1	TGTGCCAGCAGTTTCGGGAGGGGGCTGAACACTGAAGCTTTCTTT	CASSFGRGLNTEAFF
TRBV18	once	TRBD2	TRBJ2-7	TGTGCCAGCTCACCAGGGACTAGCGGGAACTACGAGCAGTACTTC	CASSPGTSGNYEQYF
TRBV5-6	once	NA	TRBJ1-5	TGTGCCAGCAGCATGGCAGGTTATAGCAATCAGCCCCAGCATTTT	CASSMAGYSNQPQHF
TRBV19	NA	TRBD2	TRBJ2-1	TGTGCCAGTAGTCGCCCTTCTAGCGGGAGCTCCTACAATGAGCAGTTCTTC	CASSRPSSGSSYNEQFF
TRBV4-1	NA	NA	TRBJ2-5	TGCGCCAGCAGCCAAGAAGAGTTCCAAGAGACCCAGTACTTC	CASSQEEFQETQYF
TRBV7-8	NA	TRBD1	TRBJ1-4	TGTGCCAGCAGCGGCAGGGGGCGAGGTGAAAAACTGTTTTTT	CASSGRGRGEKLFF
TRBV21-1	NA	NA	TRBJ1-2	TGTGCCAGCAGCCTTAAGTCGGGGGGCCCCAACTATGGCTACACCTTC	CASSLKSGGPNYGYTF
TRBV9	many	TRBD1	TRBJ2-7	TGTGCCAGCAGCGTAGCAGGGACAGCTTCCGTCCACGAGCAGTACTTC	CASSVAGTASVHEQYF
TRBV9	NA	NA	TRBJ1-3	TGTGCCAGCAGCGTAGACCAGCAGGAGGTTTCTGGAAACACCATATATTTT	CASSVDQQEVSGNTIYF
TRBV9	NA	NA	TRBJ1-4	TGTGCCAGCAGCGTAGCGCCAATCGGCGGCGGTAATGAAAAACTGTTTTTT	CASSVAPIGGGNEKLFF
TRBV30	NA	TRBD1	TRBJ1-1	TGTGCCTGGAGTGAAGGACGCAGGGGGTGGGTCACTGAAGCTTTCTTT	CAWSEGRRGWVTEAFF
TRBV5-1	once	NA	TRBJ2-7	TGCGCCAGCAGCTTAGGGACAAACTACGAGCAGTACTTC	CASSLGTNYEQYF
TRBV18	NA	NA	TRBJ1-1	TGTGCCAGCTCCCCACAAACAGGGAACACTGAAGCTTTCTTT	CASSPQTGNTEAFF
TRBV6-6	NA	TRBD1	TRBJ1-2	TGTGCCAGCAGTCGGGACAGGGCATGGGGCTACACCTTC	CASSRDRAWGYTF
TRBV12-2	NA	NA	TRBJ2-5	TGTGCAAGTCGCTTAGAGGCGACAGGGGGGACCCAGTACTTC	CASRLEATGGTQYF
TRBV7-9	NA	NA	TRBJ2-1	TGTGCCAGCAGCTTACAACTAATGAGTAATGAGCAGTTCTTC	CASSLQLMSNEQFF
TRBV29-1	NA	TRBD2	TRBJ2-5	TGCAGCGTTATTAGCGGGGGACAACAAGAGACCCAGTACTTC	CSVISGGQQETQYF
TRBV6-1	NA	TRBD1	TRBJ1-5	TGTGCCAGCAGTACAGGGGCCAATCAGCCCCAGCATTTT	CASSTGANQPQHF
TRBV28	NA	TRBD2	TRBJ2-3	TGTGCCAGCAGTCCCGCGGGGGAGAGCACAGATACGCAGTATTTT	CASSPAGESTDTQYF
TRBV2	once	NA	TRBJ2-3	TGTGCCAGCAGGACCTACTTTAGCGGTACTAGCACAGATACGCAGTATTTT	CASRTYFSGTSTDTQYF
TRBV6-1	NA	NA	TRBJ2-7	TGTGCCAGCAATCTTCTGCGTTCCTACGAGCAGTACTTC	CASNLLRSYEQYF
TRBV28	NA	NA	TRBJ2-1	TGTGCCAGCAGAGCCCCCTACAATGAGCAGTTCTTC	CASRAPYNEQFF
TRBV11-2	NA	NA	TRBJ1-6	TGTGCCAGCAGCGCCGCAGTTTCACCCCTCCACTTT	CASSAAVSPLHF
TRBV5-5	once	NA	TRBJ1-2	TGTGCCAGCAGCTTAAACGGCGCCAGGGGTAACTATGGCTACACCTTC	CASSLNGARGNYGYTF
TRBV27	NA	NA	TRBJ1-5	TGTGCCAGCAGTCATAGGGGAAATCAGCCCCAGCATTTT	CASSHRGNQPQHF
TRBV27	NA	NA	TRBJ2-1	TGTGCCAGCAGTGCGCGACTGGCTGAAAGGTCCTACAATGAGCAGTTCTTC	CASSARLAERSYNEQFF
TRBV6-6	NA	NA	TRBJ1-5	TGTGCCAGCAGGGACACCCGCAATCAGCCCCAGCATTTT	CASRDTRNQPQHF
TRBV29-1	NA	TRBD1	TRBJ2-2	TGCAGCGCCCGGACAGGGACTCGCGGGGAGCTGTTTTTT	CSARTGTRGELFF
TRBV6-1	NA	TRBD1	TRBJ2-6	TGTGCCAGCAGTGAAGGTGTAGGGGGCGCACTGCCACTAAGCTCTGGGGCCAACGTCCTGACTTTC	CASSEGVGGALPLSSGANVLTF
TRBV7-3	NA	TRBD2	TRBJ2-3	TGTGCCAGCAGTTCTCTGCCCGGGGGAGGGACAGATACGCAGTATTTT	CASSSLPGGGTDTQYF
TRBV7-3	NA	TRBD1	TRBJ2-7	TGTGCCAGCAGCCCAGACAGGGTTCCCTCCTACGAGCAGTACTTC	CASSPDRVPSYEQYF
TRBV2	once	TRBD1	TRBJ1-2	TGTGCCAGCAGCGGACTGCTGGTCGACAGGGGGCATGGCTACACCTTC	CASSGLLVDRGHGYTF
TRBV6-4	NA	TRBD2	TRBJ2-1	TGTGCCAGCAGTGACCGGCTAGCGGGGGATTACAATGAGCAGTTCTTC	CASSDRLAGDYNEQFF
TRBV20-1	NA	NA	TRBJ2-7	TGCAGTGCTAGGCAGGAATACGAGCAGTACTTC	CSARQEYEQYF
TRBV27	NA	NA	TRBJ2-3	TGTGCCAGCAGTTTATCGGGCTGGAATACGCAGTATTTT	CASSLSGWNTQYF
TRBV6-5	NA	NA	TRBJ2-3	TGTGCCAGCAGTATCGGGGGAGATACGCAGTATTTT	CASSIGGDTQYF
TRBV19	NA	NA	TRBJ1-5	TGTGCCAGTAGAGTTCTTAGAGAAGTTACCAATCAGCCCCAGCATTTT	CASRVLREVTNQPQHF
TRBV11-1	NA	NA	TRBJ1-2	TGTGCCAGCAGCCCAGACCCAGGGACTAACTATGGCTACACCTTC	CASSPDPGTNYGYTF
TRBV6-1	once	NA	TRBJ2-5	TGTGCCAGCAGTGAAGGGGTGAGGGCTACTCAAGAGACCCAGTACTTC	CASSEGVRATQETQYF
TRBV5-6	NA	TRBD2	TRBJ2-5	TGTGCCAGCAGGTTACTAGCGGGAGGACCGTACCAAGAGACCCAGTACTTC	CASRLLAGGPYQETQYF
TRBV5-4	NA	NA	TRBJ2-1	TGTGCCAGCAGCTTTCCCGTTAGCTCCTACAATGAGCAGTTCTTC	CASSFPVSSYNEQFF
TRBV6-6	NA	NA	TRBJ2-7	TGTGCCAGCACTCTAAAACCGGGGGACTACGAGCAGTACTTC	CASTLKPGDYEQYF
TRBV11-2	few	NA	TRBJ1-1	TGTGCCAGCAGCTTATGGGGAGCTGAGGCTTTCTTT	CASSLWGAEAFF
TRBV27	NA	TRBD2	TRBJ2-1	TGTGCCAGCAGTCTCCTAGCGGGAGGAGAGCAGTTCTTC	CASSLLAGGEQFF
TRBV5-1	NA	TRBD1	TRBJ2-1	TGCGCCAGCAGCTTGGGGACTACAGGGGGCAATGAGCAGTTCTTC	CASSLGTTGGNEQFF